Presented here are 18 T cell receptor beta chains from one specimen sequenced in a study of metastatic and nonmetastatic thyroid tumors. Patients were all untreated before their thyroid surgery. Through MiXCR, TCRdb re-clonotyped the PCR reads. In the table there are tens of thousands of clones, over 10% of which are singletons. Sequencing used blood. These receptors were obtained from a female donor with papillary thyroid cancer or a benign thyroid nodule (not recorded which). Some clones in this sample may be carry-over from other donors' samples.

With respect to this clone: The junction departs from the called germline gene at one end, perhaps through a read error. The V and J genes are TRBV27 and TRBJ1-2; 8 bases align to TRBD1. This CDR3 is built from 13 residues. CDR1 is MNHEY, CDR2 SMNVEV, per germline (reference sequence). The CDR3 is CACSSGQASCYTF. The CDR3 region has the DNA TGTGCCTGCAGTTCGGGACAGGCGAGTTGCTACACCTTC.

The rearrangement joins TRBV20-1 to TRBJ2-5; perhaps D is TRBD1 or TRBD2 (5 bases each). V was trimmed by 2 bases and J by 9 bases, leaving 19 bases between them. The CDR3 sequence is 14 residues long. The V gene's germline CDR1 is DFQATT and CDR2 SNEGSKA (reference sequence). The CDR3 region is CSARSPGTRDAQYF. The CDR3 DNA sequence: TGCAGTGCTAGATCCCCCGGGACCCGGGATGCCCAGTACTTC.

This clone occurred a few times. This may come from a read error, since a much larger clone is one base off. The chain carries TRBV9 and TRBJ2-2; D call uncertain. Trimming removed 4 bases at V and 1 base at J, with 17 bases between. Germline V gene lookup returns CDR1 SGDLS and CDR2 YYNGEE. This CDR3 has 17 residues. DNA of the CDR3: TGTGCCAGCAGCTCAAGTAGGATCACCCAGAACACCGGGGAGCTGTTTTTT. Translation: CASSSSRITQNTGELFF.

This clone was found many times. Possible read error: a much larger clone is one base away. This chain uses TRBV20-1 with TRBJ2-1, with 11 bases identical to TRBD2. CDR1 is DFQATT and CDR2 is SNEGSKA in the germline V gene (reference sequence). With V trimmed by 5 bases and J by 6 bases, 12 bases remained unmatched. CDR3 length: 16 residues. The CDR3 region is CSAGGPLAGGINEQFF. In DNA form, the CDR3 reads TGCAGTGCTGGGGGCCCCTTAGCGGGAGGGATCAATGAGCAGTTCTTC.

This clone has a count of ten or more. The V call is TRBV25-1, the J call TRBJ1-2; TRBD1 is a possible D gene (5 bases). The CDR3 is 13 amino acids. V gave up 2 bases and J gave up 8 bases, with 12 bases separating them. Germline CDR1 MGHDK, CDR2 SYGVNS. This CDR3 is CASSEGTGIGYTF. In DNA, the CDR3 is TGTGCCAGCAGTGAAGGGACGGGGATCGGCTACACCTTC.

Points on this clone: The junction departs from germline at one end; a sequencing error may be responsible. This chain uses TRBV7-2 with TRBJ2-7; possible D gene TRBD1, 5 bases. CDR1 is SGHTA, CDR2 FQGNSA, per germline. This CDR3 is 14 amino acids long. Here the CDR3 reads CASILVGRAYEQYF. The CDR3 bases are TGTGCCAGCATCTTAGTTGGCAGGGCCTACGAGCAGTACTTC.

CDR3 coding DNA: TGCAGTGCTAGTCCCTTAGCGGGAGGAGCCAAAAACATTCAGTACTTC. This sequence encodes CSASPLAGGAKNIQYF. The chain links TRBV20-1 to TRBJ2-4; 10 bases line up with TRBD2. Germline V gene sequence: CDR1 DFQATT, CDR2 SNEGSKA (reference sequence). Trimming took 3 bases from V and 0 from J; bases not matched to a gene: 5. The CDR3 loop spans 16 amino acids.

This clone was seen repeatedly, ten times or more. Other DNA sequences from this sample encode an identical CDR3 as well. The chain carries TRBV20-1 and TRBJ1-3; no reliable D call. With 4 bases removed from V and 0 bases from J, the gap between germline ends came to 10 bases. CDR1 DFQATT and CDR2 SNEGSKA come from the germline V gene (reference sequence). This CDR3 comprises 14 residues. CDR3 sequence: CSAKGLHSGNTIYF. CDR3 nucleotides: TGCAGTGCTAAGGGCCTTCACTCTGGAAACACCATATATTTT.

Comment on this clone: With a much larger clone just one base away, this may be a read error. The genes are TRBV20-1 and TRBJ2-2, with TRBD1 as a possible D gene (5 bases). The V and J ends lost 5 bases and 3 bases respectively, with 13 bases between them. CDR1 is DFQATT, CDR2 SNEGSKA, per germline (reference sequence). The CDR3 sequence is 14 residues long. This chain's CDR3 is CSAGAQVYTGELFF. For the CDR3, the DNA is TGCAGTGCTGGGGCCCAGGTTTACACCGGGGAGCTGTTTTTT.

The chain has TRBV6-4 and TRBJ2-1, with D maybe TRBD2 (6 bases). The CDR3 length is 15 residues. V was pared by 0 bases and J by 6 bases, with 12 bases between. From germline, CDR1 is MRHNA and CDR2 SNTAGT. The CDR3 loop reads CASSDSTGVTNEQFF. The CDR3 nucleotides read TGTGCCAGCAGTGACTCAACGGGAGTAACCAATGAGCAGTTCTTC.

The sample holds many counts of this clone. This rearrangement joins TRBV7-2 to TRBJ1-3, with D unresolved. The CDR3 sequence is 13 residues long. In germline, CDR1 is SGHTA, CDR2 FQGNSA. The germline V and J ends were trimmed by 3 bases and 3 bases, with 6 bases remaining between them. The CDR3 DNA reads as TGTGCCAGCAGCTTCAACAGTGGAAACACCATATATTTT. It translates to CASSFNSGNTIYF.

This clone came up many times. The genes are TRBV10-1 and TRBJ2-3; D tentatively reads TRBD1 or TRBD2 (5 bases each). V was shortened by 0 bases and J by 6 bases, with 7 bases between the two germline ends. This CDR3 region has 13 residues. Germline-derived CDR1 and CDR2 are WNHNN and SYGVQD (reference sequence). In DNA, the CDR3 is TGCGCCAGCAGTGAGTCGGGGGTCGATACGCAGTATTTT. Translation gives CASSESGVDTQYF.

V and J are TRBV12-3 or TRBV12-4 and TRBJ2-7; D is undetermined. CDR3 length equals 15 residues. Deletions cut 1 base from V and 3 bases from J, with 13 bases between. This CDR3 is CASSLGPPIFYEQYF. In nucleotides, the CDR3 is TGTGCCAGCAGTTTAGGACCACCAATCTTCTACGAGCAGTACTTC.

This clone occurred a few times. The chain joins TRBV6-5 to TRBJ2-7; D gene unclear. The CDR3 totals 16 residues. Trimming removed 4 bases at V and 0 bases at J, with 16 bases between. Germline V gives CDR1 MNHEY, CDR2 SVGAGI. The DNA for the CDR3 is TGTGCCAGCAGTTCGGGTGGTCCACCGGGCTCCTACGAGCAGTACTTC. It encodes CASSSGGPPGSYEQYF.

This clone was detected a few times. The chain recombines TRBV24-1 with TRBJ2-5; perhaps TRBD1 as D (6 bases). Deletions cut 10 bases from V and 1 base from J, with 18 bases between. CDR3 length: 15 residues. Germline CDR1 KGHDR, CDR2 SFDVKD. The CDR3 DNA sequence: TGTGCCACGGGAAAACAGGGAGTGGGCCAAGAGACCCAGTACTTC. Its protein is CATGKQGVGQETQYF.

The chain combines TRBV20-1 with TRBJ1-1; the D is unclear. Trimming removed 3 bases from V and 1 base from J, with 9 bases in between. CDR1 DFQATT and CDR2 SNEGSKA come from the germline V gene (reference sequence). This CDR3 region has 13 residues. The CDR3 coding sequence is TGCAGTGCTAGTAGACATCCGAACACTGAAGCTTTCTTT. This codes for CSASRHPNTEAFF.

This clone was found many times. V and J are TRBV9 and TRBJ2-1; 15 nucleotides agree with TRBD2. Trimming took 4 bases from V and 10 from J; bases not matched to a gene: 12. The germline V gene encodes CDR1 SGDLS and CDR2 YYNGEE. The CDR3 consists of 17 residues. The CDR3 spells CASSPWGLAGGMEEQFF. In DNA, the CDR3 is TGTGCCAGCAGCCCTTGGGGACTAGCGGGAGGAATGGAAGAGCAGTTCTTC. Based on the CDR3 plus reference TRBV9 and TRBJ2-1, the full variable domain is DSGVTQTPKHLITATGQRVTLRCSPRSGDLSVYWYQQSLDQGLQFLIQYYNGEERAKGNILERFSAQQFPDLHSELNLSSLELGDSALYFCASSPWGLAGGMEEQFFGPGTRLTVL.

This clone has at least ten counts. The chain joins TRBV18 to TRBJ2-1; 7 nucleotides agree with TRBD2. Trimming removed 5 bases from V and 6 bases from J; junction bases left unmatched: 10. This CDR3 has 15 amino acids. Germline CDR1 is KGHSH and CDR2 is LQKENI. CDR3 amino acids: CASSDKDWEGNEQFF. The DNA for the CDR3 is TGTGCCAGCTCAGATAAGGACTGGGAGGGCAATGAGCAGTTCTTC.